This T cell receptor (beta chain) was observed in a study of blood T cell repertoires in COVID-19. Study context: Spain, Italy and the United States supplied samples that represented acute and convalescent COVID-19. PBMCs, B-cell-depleted T cells, or T cells provided the cDNA or gDNA that made up the material.

The germline V gene encodes CDR1 SGHDN and CDR2 FVKESK. The CDR3 loop spans 13 amino acids. Trimming removed 4 bases from V and 2 bases from J, with 8 bases in between. In the source study's methods: Amplification with reference gene primers provided the estimates of nucleated cell counts. Clones were read by immunoSEQ multiplex PCR, and TCRdb kept only the in-frame ones, dropping some. Clonal size and the V and J genes are those of that table, whereas D and trimming came from the DNA. The sample holds about 150,000 clones; around 82% are singletons and the top ten take 4.5% to 6%. The source is a woman aged 50 to 65 with acute or convalescent COVID-19. This rearrangement joins TRBV14 to TRBJ2-5; D gene ambiguous. Sequenced sample: peripheral blood. The CDR3: CASSPRLQETQYF. CDR3 bases: TGTGCCAGCAGCCCTAGACTGCAAGAGACCCAGTACTTC.